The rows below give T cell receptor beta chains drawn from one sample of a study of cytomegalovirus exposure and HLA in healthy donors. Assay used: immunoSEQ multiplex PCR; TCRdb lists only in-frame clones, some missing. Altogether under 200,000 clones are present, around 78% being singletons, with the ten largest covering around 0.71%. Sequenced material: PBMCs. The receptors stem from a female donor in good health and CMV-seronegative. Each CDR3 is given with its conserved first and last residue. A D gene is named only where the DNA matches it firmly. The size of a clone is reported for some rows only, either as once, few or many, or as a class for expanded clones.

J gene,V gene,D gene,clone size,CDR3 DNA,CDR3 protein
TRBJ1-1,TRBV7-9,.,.,TGTGCCAGCAGCTCCACAGGGAGAGCTTTCTTT,CASSSTGRAFF
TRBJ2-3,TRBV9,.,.,TGTGCCAGCAGCGGGGAGGCGGATACGCAGTATTTT,CASSGEADTQYF
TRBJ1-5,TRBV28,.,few,TGTGCCAGCAGTCCCCAGGGGAACGAGGGTCAGCCCCAGCATTTT,CASSPQGNEGQPQHF
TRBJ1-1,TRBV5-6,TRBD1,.,TGTGCCAGCAGCCCTGGACAGGTGGGCACTGAAGCTTTCTTT,CASSPGQVGTEAFF
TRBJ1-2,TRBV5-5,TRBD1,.,TGTGCCAGCAGCTTGGCACAGGGGTTTACCTATGGCTACACCTTC,CASSLAQGFTYGYTF
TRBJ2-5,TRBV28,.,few,TGTGCCAGCAGTTTATTAGGGGACCAAGAGACCCAGTACTTC,CASSLLGDQETQYF
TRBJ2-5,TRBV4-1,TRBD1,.,TGCGCCAGCAGCCAAGGGGGACAGGGGGGGACCCAGTACTTC,CASSQGGQGGTQYF
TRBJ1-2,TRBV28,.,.,TGTGCCAGCAGGGGGCCGGGGGGGGGCTACACCTTC,CASRGPGGGYTF
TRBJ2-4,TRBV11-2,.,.,TGTGCCAGCAGCTCCCGACTAGCCAAAAACATTCAGTACTTC,CASSSRLAKNIQYF
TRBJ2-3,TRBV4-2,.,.,TGTGCCAGCAGCCACGGGAGCCACACAGATACGCAGTATTTT,CASSHGSHTDTQYF
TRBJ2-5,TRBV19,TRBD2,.,TGTGCCAGTAGTACCGGGACTAGCGGGGGGGCTAAAGAGACCCAGTACTTC,CASSTGTSGGAKETQYF
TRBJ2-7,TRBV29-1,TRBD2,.,TGCAGCGCCCAGGGACTAGCGGGAGAAAGGGAGCAGTACTTC,CSAQGLAGEREQYF
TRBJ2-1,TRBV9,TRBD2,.,TGTGCCAGCAGCGTAGAGCTAGCGGGGGGGCTAGGAGGGTCCTACAATGAGCAGTTCTTC,CASSVELAGGLGGSYNEQFF
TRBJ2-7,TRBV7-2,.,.,TGTGCCAGCAGCTTTGGACTGGGAGGCTACGAGCAGTACTTC,CASSFGLGGYEQYF
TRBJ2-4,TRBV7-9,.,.,TGTGCCAGCAGCTTAGTTCAGGGGATCGGAAACAGTCAGTACTTC,CASSLVQGIGNSQYF
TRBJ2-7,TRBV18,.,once,TGTGCCAGCTCGCGGGGCCCTACCTACGAGCAGTACTTC,CASSRGPTYEQYF
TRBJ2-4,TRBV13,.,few,TGTGCCAGCAGCTCCGGACTCAGAGGGGCCAAAAACATTCAGTACTTC,CASSSGLRGAKNIQYF
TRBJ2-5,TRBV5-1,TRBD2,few,TGCGCCAGCCAAACTAGCGGGGGAAACCAAGAGACCCAGTACTTC,CASQTSGGNQETQYF
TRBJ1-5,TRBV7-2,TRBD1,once,TGTGCCAGCAGCTTTAGACAGGGGGTAGGAGGCCAGCCCCAGCATTTT,CASSFRQGVGGQPQHF
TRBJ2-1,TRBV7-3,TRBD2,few,TGTGCCAGCAGCTTGACTAGCGGGACATACAATGAGCAGTTCTTC,CASSLTSGTYNEQFF
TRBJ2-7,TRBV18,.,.,TGTGCCAGCTCACCCCCGACTCGCTCCTACGAGCAGTACTTC,CASSPPTRSYEQYF
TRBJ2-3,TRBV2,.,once,TGTGCCAGCATCGCGGGGGCGGATACGCAGTATTTT,CASIAGADTQYF
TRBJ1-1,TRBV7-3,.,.,TGTGCCGGCAGCTTAGGGGGGTTGAACACTGAAGCTTTCTTT,CAGSLGGLNTEAFF
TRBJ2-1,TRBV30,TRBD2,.,TGTGCCTGGAGTGCCGGGAGGGGCAATGAGCAGTTCTTC,CAWSAGRGNEQFF
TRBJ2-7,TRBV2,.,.,TGTGCCAGCAGTGTGAACAGCTACGAGCAGTACTTC,CASSVNSYEQYF
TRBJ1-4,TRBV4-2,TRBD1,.,TGTGCCAGCAGCCAAGGACAGGGATCTAATGAAAAACTGTTTTTT,CASSQGQGSNEKLFF
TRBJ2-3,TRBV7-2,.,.,TGTGCCAGCAGCTTAGACGGTACTAGCACAGATACGCAGTATTTT,CASSLDGTSTDTQYF
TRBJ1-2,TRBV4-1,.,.,TGCGCCAGCAGCCAAGGGGAGGGGGGACTGGGAAGCTACACCTTC,CASSQGEGGLGSYTF
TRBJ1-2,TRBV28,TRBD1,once,TGTGCCAGCAGTTTGGGAACAGGGGGCTTTGCAGGCTACACCTTC,CASSLGTGGFAGYTF
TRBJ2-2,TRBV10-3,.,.,TGTGCCATCAGTGGGGCAGCCACCGGGGAGCTGTTTTTT,CAISGAATGELFF
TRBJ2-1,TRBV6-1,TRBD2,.,TGTGCCAGCAGTGCGAATCCTAGCGGGGGATCCTACAATGAGCAGTTCTTC,CASSANPSGGSYNEQFF
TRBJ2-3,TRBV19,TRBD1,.,TGTGCCAGTAGGGGAGACAGGGGGCGACTCACAGATACGCAGTATTTT,CASRGDRGRLTDTQYF
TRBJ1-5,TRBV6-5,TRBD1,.,TGTGCCAGCAGACCCGACAGGGCAAGGGGTCAGCCCCAGCATTTT,CASRPDRARGQPQHF
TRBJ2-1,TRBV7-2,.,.,TGTGCCAGCAGCTCGACTCCAGAGCAGTTCTTC,CASSSTPEQFF
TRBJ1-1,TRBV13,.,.,TGTGCCAGCAGCTCGAACAGGATGTTCAACACTGAAGCTTTCTTT,CASSSNRMFNTEAFF
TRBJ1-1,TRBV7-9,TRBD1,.,TGTGCCAGCAGCTTAGAGGGGACAGGGGGCGCCGGGGCTTTCTTT,CASSLEGTGGAGAFF
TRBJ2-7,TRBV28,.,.,TGTGCCAGCAGATCGCCCGGGGGAAGCAAGGTCGAGCAGTACTTC,CASRSPGGSKVEQYF
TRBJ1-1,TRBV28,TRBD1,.,TGTGCCACCAGTTCACCCCCCGGGACAGGGGGGAGCACTGAAGCTTTCTTT,CATSSPPGTGGSTEAFF
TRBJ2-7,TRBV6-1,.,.,TGTGCCAGCAAAACGGGAAGCTACGAGCAGTACTTC,CASKTGSYEQYF
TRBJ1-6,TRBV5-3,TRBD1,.,TGTGCCAGAAGCAACCGACAGGGGGCCTGTTCACCCCTCCACTTT,CARSNRQGACSPLHF
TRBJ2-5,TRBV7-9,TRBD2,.,TGTGCCAGCAGCCTTCTGGGGACTAGCGGGAGGGAAGAGACCCAGTACTTC,CASSLLGTSGREETQYF
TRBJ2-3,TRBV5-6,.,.,TGTGCCAGCAGCTCGTTGGAGGGAGATACGCAGTATTTT,CASSSLEGDTQYF
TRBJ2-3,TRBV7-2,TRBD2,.,TGTGCCGGCAGCCTTAGCGGGATCAGGGGAGATACGCAGTATTTT,CAGSLSGIRGDTQYF